Below, 8 T cell receptor beta chains from the same sample are listed, as sequenced in a study of cytomegalovirus exposure and HLA in healthy donors. In the PCR, 60 Vbeta and 13 Jbeta primers were used. Generated by immunoSEQ multiplex PCR, the TCRdb table keeps only in-frame clones and is missing some. The table includes just over 95,000 clones, 60% to 85% detected once. The sample consisted of PBMCs. The source is a woman aged 40 to 49 in good health and CMV-seronegative.

V and J are TRBV6-5 and TRBJ2-5, with 7 nucleotides matching TRBD1. The germline V gene encodes CDR1 MNHEY and CDR2 SVGAGI. After removal of 6 bases from V and 4 bases from J, the junction contained 11 bases not matched to a gene. CDR3 length: 15 amino acids. The CDR3, as DNA: TGTGCCAGCAGAACCGGGACAGCCAGTTCAGAGACCCAGTACTTC. Translation gives CASRTGTASSETQYF.

The chain employs TRBV19 and TRBJ1-2; D perhaps matches TRBD1 (5 bases). The V and J ends lost 3 bases and 8 bases respectively, with 16 bases between them. Looked up from germline, CDR1 is LNHDA and CDR2 is SQIVND (reference sequence). CDR3 length: 14 residues. CDR3 bases: TGTGCCAGTAGTATGCAGGGTCGGCAACGGGGCTACACCTTC. As protein: CASSMQGRQRGYTF.

The chain has TRBV7-3 and TRBJ1-1, with no clear D. Germline loops: CDR1 SGHTA, CDR2 FQGTGA. The length of the CDR3 is 13 residues. Trimming left V 2 bases short and J 5 bases short, with 9 bases between. The CDR3: CASSLAVRTEAFF. The CDR3 DNA is TGTGCCAGCAGCTTAGCCGTTCGGACTGAAGCTTTCTTT. Using reference TRBV7-3 and TRBJ1-1 for the parts outside the CDR3, the full variable domain is GAGVSQTPSNKVTEKGKYVELRCDPISGHTALYWYRQSLGQGPEFLIYFQGTGAADDSGLPNDRFFAVRPEGSVSTLKIQRTERGDSAVYLCASSLAVRTEAFFGQGTRLTVV.

The gene calls are TRBV2 and TRBJ1-1, with 7 bases that match TRBD1. Trimming cost V 7 bases and J 0 bases; bases outside gene matches: 8. The CDR3 runs to 15 residues. Germline CDR1 is SNHLY and CDR2 is FYNNEI. Here the CDR3 reads CASKGRGTVNTEAFF. The CDR3 bases are TGTGCCAGCAAGGGCAGGGGGACGGTGAACACTGAAGCTTTCTTT.

V and J are TRBV4-1 and TRBJ2-7; 7 bases fit TRBD1. The V gene end was trimmed by 0 bases and the J gene end by 3 bases; junction bases not matched to a gene: 11. The CDR3 covers 17 residues. Germline-derived CDR1 and CDR2 are MGHRA and YSYEKL. CDR3 residues: CASSQDPSGQGVYEQYF. CDR3 bases: TGCGCCAGCAGCCAAGATCCGTCAGGGCAGGGGGTCTACGAGCAGTACTTC.

This chain links TRBV7-9 with TRBJ1-1; a possible D gene is TRBD1 (5 bases). CDR1 is SEHNR, CDR2 FQNEAQ, per germline (reference sequence). V shed 5 bases and J shed 1 base, with 8 bases lying between them. This CDR3 contains 13 residues. The CDR3 loop reads CASSLQENTEAFF. For the CDR3, the DNA is TGTGCCAGCAGCCTACAGGAGAACACTGAAGCTTTCTTT.

The J gene is TRBJ2-7, the V gene TRBV5-4, with TRBD1 matching 8 bases. CDR3 length: 15 residues. The J segment lost 2 bases and the V segment lost 3 bases, leaving 7 bases of the junction unmatched. Germline V gene lookup returns CDR1 SGHNT and CDR2 YYREEE (reference sequence). CDR3: CASSSGGTGAYEQYF. The CDR3 nucleotides are TGTGCCAGCAGCTCTGGTGGGACAGGTGCCTACGAGCAGTACTTC.

The chain recombines TRBV5-8 with TRBJ1-1; D is perhaps TRBD1 (5 bases). The germline V gene has CDR1 SGHTS and CDR2 YDEGEE. This CDR3 region has 14 residues. Trimming shortened V by 6 bases and J by 3 bases, and 15 bases separated the two germline ends. The CDR3, as DNA: TGTGCCAGCAAGGGGAGGGGTTATGACACTGAAGCTTTCTTT. It yields the protein CASKGRGYDTEAFF.